This TCR beta chain was identified during a study of cytomegalovirus exposure and HLA in healthy donors. The study's findings and limits: No immune exposure information besides CMV serostatus was available. It was in a later analysis that TCR association rates were seen to vary by HLA locus, highest for DRB1 and lowest for HLA-C. Sequencing probably produced one cluster of sequence variants that were highly shared. Three CMV-associated chains were confirmed in vitro to be specific for CMV antigens.

About this clone itself: The antigen remains unidentified.

V lost 4 bases and J 3 bases, leaving 4 bases between the germline ends. Germline CDR1 and CDR2: MDHEN and SYDVKM. This CDR3 is built from 12 residues. Vbeta (60) and Jbeta (13) primers were used in the PCR. Libraries were prepared by immunoSEQ multiplex PCR; TCRdb keeps only in-frame clonotypes and omits some of them. The data hold about 150,000 clones, with less than 85% observed a single time. This clonotype originated in a woman between 55 and 75 years old in good health and CMV-seropositive. The V and J genes are TRBV28 and TRBJ2-1, with D unresolved. The sequenced sample was PBMCs. CDR3 in amino acids: CASSSYYNEQFF. The CDR3 DNA follows: TGTGCCAGCAGTTCCTACTACAATGAGCAGTTCTTC.